This TCR beta chain was captured in a study of T cell responses to AZD1222 COVID-19 vaccine. Study-wide results and caveats: The donors showed a predominance of white British ancestry and of females, with possible underestimation of clonal diversity. Nearly half of spike-specific TCRs reportedly target variant regions that are unmutated in the B.1.351 and B.1.1.7 variants. Vaccine-related CD4 TCRs covered spike, predominating at 160-218 and 743-854.

Trimming cost V 4 bases and J 9 bases, with 21 bases left between them. There are 15 residues in the CDR3. Germline CDR1 SGHAT, CDR2 FQNNGV. Assay used: immunoSEQ multiplex PCR; TCRdb lists only in-frame clones, some missing. The sample contains about 200,000 clones, approximately 93% of which appear only once. With regard to this clone: As yet, its antigen is unknown.

J is TRBJ1-1 and V is TRBV11-2; unclear D gene. Here the sequenced sample was peripheral blood, taken 28 days after the second AZD1222 dose. This TCR derives from an adult who received the AZD1222 COVID-19 vaccine. The CDR3 reads CASSSYYGEREKAFF. Here the CDR3 DNA reads TGTGCCAGCAGCTCGTATTACGGAGAGCGAGAGAAAGCTTTCTTT. Filled out from reference TRBV11-2 and TRBJ1-1, the complete variable domain reads EAGVAQSPRYKIIEKRQSVAFWCNPISGHATLYWYQQILGQGPKLLIQFQNNGVVDDSQLPKDRFSAERLKGVDSTLKIQPAKLEDSAVYLCASSSYYGEREKAFFGQGTRLTVV.